This entry is about one T cell receptor beta chain. Germline-derived CDR1 and CDR2 are PRHDT and FYEKMQ (reference sequence). This CDR3 contains 17 residues. The ends were cut back, 4 bases at V and 0 bases at J, with 18 bases in the middle. Assay runs were performed at deep level. Per the original methods: ImmunoSEQ output held junction-only sequences without quality scores, so filtering differed. The repertoire was sequenced with immunoSEQ multiplex PCR; TCRdb's copy has only in-frame clones and lacks some. V, J and clone size reflect that table, while D and trimming were determined from the DNA. Here the sample spans 110,000 or so clones, 65% to 75% being singletons. The data derive from a study of shared clonotypes between healthy human individuals. Looking at the study overall: The plates for each donor numbered three CD4 naive, three CD4 memory, two CD8 naive and one CD8 memory.

What was sequenced was memory CD8+ T cells sorted from blood. Described subset: CD45RO+ cells pooled with CCR7-negative TemRA cells. The rearrangement links TRBV13 to TRBJ1-1; D unclear. The receptor's source is a woman aged 30 to 39 in good health. The CDR3 reads CASSSTLRFSMNTEAFF. The CDR3 DNA sequence: TGTGCCAGCAGCTCCACCCTCCGGTTTTCTATGAACACTGAAGCTTTCTTT.